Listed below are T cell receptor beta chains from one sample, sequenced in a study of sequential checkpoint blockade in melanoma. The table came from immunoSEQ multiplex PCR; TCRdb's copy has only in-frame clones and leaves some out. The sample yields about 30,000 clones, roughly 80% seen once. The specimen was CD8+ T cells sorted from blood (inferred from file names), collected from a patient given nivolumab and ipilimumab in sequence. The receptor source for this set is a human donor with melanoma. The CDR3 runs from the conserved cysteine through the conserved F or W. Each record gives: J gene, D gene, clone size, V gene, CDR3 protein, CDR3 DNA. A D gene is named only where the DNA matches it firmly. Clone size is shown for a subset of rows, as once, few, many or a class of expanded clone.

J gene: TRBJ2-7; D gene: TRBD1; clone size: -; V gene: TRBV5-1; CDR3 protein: CASSLWGQGHEQYF; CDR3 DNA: TGCGCCAGCAGCCTGTGGGGACAGGGACACGAGCAGTACTTC
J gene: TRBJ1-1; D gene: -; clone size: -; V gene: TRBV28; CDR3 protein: CASNLSYRELGTEAFF; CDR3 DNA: TGTGCCAGCAACCTCTCATACAGGGAGTTGGGAACTGAAGCTTTCTTT
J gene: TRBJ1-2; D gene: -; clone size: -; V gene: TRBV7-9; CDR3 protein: CASSPSDNYGYTF; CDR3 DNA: TGTGCCAGCAGCCCGTCAGACAATTATGGCTACACCTTC
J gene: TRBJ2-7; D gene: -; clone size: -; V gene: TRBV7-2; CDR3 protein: CASSLARGSYEQYF; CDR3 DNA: TGTGCCAGCAGCTTAGCTAGGGGATCCTACGAGCAGTACTTC
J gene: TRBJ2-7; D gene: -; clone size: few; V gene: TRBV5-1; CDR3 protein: CASSLAGHYEQYF; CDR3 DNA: TGCGCCAGCAGCTTGGCCGGACACTACGAGCAGTACTTC
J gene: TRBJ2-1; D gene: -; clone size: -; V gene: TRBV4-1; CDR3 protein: CASSPFRPGNEQFF; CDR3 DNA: TGCGCCAGCAGCCCATTCAGGCCAGGCAATGAGCAGTTCTTC
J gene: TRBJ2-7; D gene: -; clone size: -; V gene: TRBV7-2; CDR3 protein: CASSPILASEQYF; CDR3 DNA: TGTGCCAGCAGCCCCATACTAGCAAGTGAGCAGTACTTC
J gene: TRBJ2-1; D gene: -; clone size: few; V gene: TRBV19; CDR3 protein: CAIGIREQFF; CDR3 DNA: TGTGCCATCGGGATTCGAGAGCAGTTCTTC
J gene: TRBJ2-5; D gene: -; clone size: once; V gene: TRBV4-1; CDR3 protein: CASSSLDSSETQYF; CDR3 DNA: TGCGCCAGCAGCTCACTGGACTCCTCGGAGACCCAGTACTTC
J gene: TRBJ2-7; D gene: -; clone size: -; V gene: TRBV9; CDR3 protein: CASSVDPDSSYEQYF; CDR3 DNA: TGTGCCAGCAGCGTAGACCCGGACAGCTCCTACGAGCAGTACTTC
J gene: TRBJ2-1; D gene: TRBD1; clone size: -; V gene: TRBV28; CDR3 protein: CASSNRDSYNEQFF; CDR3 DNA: TGTGCCAGCAGTAACCGGGACAGTTACAATGAGCAGTTCTTC
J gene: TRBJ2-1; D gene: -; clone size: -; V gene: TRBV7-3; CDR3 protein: CASSLVGPSSYNEQFF; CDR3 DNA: TGTGCCAGCAGCTTAGTTGGGCCATCCTCCTACAATGAGCAGTTCTTC
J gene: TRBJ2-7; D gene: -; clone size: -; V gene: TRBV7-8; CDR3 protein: CASSGEQGTSYEQYF; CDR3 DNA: TGTGCCAGCAGCGGAGAGCAGGGGACCTCCTACGAGCAGTACTTC
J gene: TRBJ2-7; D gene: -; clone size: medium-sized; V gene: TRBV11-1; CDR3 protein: CASSLAGADEQYF; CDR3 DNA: TGTGCCAGCAGCTTAGCGGGGGCCGATGAGCAGTACTTC
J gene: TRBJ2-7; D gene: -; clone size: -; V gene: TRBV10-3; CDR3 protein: CAIREDSYEQYF; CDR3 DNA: TGTGCCATCAGGGAAGACAGCTACGAGCAGTACTTC
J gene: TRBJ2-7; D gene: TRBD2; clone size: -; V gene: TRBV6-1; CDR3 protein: CASSESSGGKYEQYF; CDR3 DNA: TGTGCCAGCAGTGAGTCTAGCGGGGGCAAATACGAGCAGTACTTC
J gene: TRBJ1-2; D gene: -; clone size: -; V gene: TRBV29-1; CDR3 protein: CSVQGSGYTF; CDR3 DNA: TGCAGCGTTCAGGGCTCTGGCTACACCTTC
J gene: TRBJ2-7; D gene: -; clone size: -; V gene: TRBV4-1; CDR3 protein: CASSGDSFSYEQYF; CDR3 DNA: TGTGCCAGCAGCGGGGACAGTTTCTCCTACGAGCAGTACTTC
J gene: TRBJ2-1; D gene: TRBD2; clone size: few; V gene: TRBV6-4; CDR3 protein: CASSDSNSGGVGGEQFF; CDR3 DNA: TGTGCCAGCAGTGACTCGAACAGCGGGGGGGTGGGGGGTGAGCAGTTCTTC
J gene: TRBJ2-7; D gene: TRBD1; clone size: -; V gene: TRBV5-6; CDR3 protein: CASSLGTGGTEQYF; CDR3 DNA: TGTGCCAGCAGCTTGGGGACAGGCGGTACCGAGCAGTACTTC
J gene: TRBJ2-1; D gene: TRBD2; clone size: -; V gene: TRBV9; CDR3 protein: CASSVIAGGPNNEQFF; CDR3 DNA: TGTGCCAGCAGCGTCATAGCGGGGGGCCCTAACAATGAGCAGTTCTTC
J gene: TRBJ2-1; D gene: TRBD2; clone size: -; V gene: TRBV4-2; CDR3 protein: CASSPGLASYNEQFF; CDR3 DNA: TGTGCCAGCAGCCCGGGACTAGCGAGCTACAATGAGCAGTTCTTC
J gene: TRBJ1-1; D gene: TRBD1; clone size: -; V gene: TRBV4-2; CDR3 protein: CASSQEDRGRVKAFF; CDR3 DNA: TGTGCCAGCAGCCAAGAGGACAGGGGGCGGGTTAAAGCTTTCTTT
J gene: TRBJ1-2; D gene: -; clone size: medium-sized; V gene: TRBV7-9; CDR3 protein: CASSPGQSGYTF; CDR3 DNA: TGTGCCAGCAGCCCAGGACAAAGCGGCTACACCTTC
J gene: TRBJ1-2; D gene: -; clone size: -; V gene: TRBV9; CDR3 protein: CASSPPGSVGYTF; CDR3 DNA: TGTGCCAGCAGCCCTCCGGGGTCGGTTGGCTACACCTTC
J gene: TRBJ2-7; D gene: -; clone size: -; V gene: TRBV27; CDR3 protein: CASSLGRGGNEQYF; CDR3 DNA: TGTGCCAGCAGTTTAGGCAGGGGCGGAAACGAGCAGTACTTC
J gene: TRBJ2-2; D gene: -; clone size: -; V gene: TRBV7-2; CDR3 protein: CASSFPGRGPTGELFF; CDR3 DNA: TGTGCCAGCAGCTTTCCGGGGAGAGGGCCAACCGGGGAGCTGTTTTTT
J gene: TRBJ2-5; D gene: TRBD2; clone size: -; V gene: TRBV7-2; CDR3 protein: CASSPPPGLVDQETQYF; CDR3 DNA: TGTGCCAGCAGCCCCCCACCGGGACTAGTAGACCAAGAGACCCAGTACTTC
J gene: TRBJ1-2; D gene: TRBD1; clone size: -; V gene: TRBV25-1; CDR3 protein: CASAFSATGDPMSGYTF; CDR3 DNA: TGTGCCAGCGCCTTCTCCGCGACAGGGGACCCAATGTCAGGCTACACCTTC
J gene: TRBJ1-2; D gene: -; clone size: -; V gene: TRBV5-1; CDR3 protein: CASSLQGNGGYTF; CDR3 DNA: TGCGCCAGCAGCTTGCAGGGGAATGGGGGCTACACCTTC
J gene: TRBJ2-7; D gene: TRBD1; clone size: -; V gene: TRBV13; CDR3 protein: CASSTGQAAYEQYF; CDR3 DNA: TGTGCCAGCAGCACTGGACAGGCTGCCTACGAGCAGTACTTC
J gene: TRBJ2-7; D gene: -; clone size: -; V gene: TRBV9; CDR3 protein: CASSVVDSGIDEQYF; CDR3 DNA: TGTGCCAGCAGCGTAGTGGACTCGGGCATCGACGAGCAGTACTTC
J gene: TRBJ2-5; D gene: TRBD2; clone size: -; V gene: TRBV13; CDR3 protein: CASSSKAGGWYQETQYF; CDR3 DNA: TGTGCCAGCAGCTCCAAGGCCGGGGGGTGGTACCAAGAGACCCAGTACTTC
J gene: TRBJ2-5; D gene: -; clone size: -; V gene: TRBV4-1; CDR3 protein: CASSQEIVTGRETQYF; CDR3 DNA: TGCGCCAGCAGCCAAGAAATTGTTACGGGAAGAGAGACCCAGTACTTC
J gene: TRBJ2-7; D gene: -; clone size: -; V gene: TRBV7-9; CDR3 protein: CASSPRQRPYEQYF; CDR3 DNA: TGTGCCAGCAGCCCCAGACAAAGGCCCTACGAGCAGTACTTC
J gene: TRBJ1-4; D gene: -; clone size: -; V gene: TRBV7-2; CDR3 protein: CASSFITPSGSTNEKLFF; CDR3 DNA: TGTGCCAGCAGCTTTATTACGCCCTCAGGATCAACTAATGAAAAACTGTTTTTT
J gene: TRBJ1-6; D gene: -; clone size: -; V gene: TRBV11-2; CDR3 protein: CASSHTGNSPLHF; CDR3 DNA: TGTGCCAGCAGCCATACAGGAAATTCACCCCTCCACTTT
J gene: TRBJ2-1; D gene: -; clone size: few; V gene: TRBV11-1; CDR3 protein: CASSYVQGNEQFF; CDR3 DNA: TGTGCCAGCAGCTATGTACAGGGCAATGAGCAGTTCTTC
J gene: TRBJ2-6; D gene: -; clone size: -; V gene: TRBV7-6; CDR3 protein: CASGSGQGSSGANVLTF; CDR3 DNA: TGTGCCAGCGGTTCTGGCCAGGGAAGTTCTGGGGCCAACGTCCTGACTTTC
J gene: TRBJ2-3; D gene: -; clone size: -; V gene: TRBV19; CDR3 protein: CASSITTGGGPTDTQYF; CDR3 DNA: TGTGCCAGTAGTATAACCACAGGGGGAGGGCCCACAGATACGCAGTATTTT
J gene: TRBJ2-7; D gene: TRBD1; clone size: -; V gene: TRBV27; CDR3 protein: CASSLSTGDYEQYF; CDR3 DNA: TGTGCCAGCAGTTTATCTACAGGGGACTACGAGCAGTACTTC
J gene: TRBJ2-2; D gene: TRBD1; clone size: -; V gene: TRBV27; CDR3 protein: CASSPLPQGANGELFF; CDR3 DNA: TGTGCCAGCAGTCCACTCCCGCAGGGGGCGAACGGGGAGCTGTTTTTT
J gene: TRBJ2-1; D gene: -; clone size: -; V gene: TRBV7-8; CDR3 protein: CASSLVAGNEQFF; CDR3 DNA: TGTGCCAGCAGCTTAGTTGCGGGGAATGAGCAGTTCTTC
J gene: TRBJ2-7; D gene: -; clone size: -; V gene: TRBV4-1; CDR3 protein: CASSQDRTIPYEQYF; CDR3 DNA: TGCGCCAGCAGCCAAGATCGGACTATCCCCTACGAGCAGTACTTC
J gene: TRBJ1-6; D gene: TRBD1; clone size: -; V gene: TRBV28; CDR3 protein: CASSLGTGRSRFNSPLHF; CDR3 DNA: TGTGCCAGCAGCCTCGGGACAGGCCGGTCGAGGTTTAATTCACCCCTCCACTTT
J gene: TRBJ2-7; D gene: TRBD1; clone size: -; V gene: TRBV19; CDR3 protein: CASSIRDRGLDEQYF; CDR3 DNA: TGTGCCAGTAGTATCAGGGACAGGGGGCTGGATGAGCAGTACTTC
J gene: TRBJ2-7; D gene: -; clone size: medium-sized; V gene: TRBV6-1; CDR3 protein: CASSEARGGGLPREQYF; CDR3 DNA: TGTGCCAGCAGTGAAGCTAGGGGAGGCGGGCTCCCAAGGGAGCAGTACTTC
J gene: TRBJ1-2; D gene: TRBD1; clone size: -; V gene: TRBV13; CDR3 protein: CASSLGLTGNYGYTF; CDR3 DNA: TGTGCCAGCAGCTTAGGCCTGACAGGGAACTATGGCTACACCTTC
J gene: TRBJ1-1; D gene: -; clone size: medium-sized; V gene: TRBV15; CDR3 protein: CATSRGGGTEAFF; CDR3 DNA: TGTGCCACCAGCAGAGGGGGGGGCACTGAAGCTTTCTTT
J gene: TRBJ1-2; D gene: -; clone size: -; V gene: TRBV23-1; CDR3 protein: CASSQEVPGFPYGYTF; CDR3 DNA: TGCGCCAGCAGTCAAGAGGTACCAGGGTTCCCGTATGGCTACACCTTC
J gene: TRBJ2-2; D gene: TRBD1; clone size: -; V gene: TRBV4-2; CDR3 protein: CASSQQPGTENTGELFF; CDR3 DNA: TGTGCCAGCAGCCAGCAACCCGGGACAGAGAACACCGGGGAGCTGTTTTTT
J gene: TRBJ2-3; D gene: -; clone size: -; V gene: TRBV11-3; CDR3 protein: CASSLGTRELTDTQYF; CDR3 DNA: TGTGCCAGCAGCTTAGGAACGCGGGAACTCACAGATACGCAGTATTTT
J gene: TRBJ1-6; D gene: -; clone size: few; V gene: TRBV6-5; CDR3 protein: CASSSGGENSPLHF; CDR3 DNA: TGTGCCAGTTCAAGTGGAGGAGAGAATTCACCCCTCCACTTT